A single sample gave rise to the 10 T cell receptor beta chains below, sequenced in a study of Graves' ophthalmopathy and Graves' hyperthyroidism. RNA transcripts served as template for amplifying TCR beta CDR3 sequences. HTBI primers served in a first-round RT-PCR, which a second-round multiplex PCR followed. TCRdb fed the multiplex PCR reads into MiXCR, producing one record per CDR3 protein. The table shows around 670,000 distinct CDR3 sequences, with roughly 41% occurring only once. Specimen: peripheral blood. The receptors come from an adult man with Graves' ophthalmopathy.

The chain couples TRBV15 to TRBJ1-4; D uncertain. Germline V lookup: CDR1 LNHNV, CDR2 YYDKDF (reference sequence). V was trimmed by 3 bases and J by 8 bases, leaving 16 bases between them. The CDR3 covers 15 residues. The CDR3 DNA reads TGTGCCACCAGCAGCTTTCCTGGGAGCTGGGAAAAACTGTTTTTT. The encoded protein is CATSSFPGSWEKLFF.

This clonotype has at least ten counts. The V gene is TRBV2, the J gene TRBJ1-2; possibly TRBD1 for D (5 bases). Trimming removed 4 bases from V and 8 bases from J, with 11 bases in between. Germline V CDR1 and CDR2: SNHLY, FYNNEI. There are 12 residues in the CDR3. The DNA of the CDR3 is TGTGCCAGCAGTGTGCAGGGCCGAGGCTACACCTTC. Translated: CASSVQGRGYTF.

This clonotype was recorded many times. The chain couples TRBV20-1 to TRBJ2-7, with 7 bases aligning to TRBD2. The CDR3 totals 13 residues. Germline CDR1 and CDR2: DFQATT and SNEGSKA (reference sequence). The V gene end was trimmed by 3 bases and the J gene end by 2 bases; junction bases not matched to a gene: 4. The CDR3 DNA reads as TGCAGTGCTAGCCCGGGGGGACCCTACGAGCAGTACTTC. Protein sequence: CSASPGGPYEQYF.

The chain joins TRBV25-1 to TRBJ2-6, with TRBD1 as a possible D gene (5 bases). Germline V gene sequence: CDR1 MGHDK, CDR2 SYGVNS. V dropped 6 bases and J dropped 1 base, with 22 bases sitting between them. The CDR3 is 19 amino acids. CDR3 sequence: CASSQDRTIGVSGANVLTF. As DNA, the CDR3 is TGTGCCAGCAGCCAAGATAGGACAATAGGAGTGTCTGGGGCCAACGTCCTGACTTTC. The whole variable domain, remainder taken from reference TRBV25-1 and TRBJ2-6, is EADIYQTPRYLVIGTGKKITLECSQTMGHDKMYWYQQDPGMELHLIHYSYGVNSTEKGDLSSESTVSRIRTEHFPLTLESARPSHTSQYLCASSQDRTIGVSGANVLTFGAGSRLTVL.

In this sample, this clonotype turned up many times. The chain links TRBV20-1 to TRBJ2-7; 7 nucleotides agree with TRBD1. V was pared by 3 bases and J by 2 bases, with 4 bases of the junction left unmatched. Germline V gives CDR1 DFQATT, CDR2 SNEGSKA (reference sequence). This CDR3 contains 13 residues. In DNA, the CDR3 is TGCAGTGCTAGGACCGGGACAGCCTACGAGCAGTACTTC. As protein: CSARTGTAYEQYF.

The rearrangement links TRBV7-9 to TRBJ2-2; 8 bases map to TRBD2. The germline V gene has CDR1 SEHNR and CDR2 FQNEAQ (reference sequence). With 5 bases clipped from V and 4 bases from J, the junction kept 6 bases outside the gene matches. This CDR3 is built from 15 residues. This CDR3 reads CASSDLAGPTGELFF. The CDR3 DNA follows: TGTGCCAGCAGCGATCTAGCGGGCCCCACCGGGGAGCTGTTTTTT.

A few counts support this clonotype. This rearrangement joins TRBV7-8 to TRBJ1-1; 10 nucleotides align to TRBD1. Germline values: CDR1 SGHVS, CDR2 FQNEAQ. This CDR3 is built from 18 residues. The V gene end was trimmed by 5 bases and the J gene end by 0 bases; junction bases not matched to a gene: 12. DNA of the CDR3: TGTGCCAGCAGCAAAACCGGGACAGGGGTTTTCATGAACACTGAAGCTTTCTTT. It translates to CASSKTGTGVFMNTEAFF.

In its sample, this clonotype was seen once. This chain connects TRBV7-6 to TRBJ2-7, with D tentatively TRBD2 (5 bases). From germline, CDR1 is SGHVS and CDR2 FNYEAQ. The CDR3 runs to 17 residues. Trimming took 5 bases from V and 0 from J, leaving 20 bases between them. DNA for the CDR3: TGTGCCAGCAGCGCTTGGGCTCGCGGGCGTCGCTCCTACGAGCAGTACTTC. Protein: CASSAWARGRRSYEQYF.

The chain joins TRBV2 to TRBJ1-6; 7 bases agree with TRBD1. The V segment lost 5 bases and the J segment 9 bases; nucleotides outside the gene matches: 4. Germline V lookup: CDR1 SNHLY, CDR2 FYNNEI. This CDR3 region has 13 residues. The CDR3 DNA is TGTGCCAGCAGTCCCAGGGGGATTTCACCCCTCCACTTT. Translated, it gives CASSPRGISPLHF.

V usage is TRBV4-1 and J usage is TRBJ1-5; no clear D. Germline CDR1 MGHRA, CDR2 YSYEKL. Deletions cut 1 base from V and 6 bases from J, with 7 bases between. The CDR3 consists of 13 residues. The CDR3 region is CASSQAEGQPQHF. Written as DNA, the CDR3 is TGCGCCAGCAGCCAAGCGGAGGGTCAGCCCCAGCATTTT.